This T cell receptor (beta chain) was profiled in a study of T cell repertoires in cytomegalovirus infection. General study points: Dominant in the ex vivo response were TCR beta clonotypes restricted by HLA-C and specific for CMV.

Concerning this clonotype itself: The antigen remains unidentified.

One entry per CDR3 protein results from TCRdb running MiXCR on the reads. The top ten hold about 89% of the sample, which has some 24,000 distinct CDR3 sequences, about 22% seen once. This CDR3 has 15 amino acids. Trimming cost V 6 bases and J 8 bases; bases outside gene matches: 10. This specimen consisted of CD8+ T cells from cultured PBMCs, obtained from culture after CMV antigen stimulation. The clonotype originates from a human donor in good health (CMV status not recorded). Some clones in this sample may be carry-over from other donors' samples. This rearrangement joins TRBV12-3 or TRBV12-4 to TRBJ2-1; 10 bases map to TRBD1. This CDR3 reads CASSFGTGDVDEQFF. The CDR3 region has the DNA TGTGCCAGCAGCTTCGGGACAGGGGATGTCGATGAGCAGTTCTTC.